This T cell receptor beta chain was sequenced for a study of blood T cell repertoires in COVID-19. V lost 2 bases and J lost 7; bases outside the gene matches: 7. This CDR3 is built from 15 residues. Germline-derived CDR1 and CDR2 are MNHEY and SVGEGT. TCRdb keeps only in-frame clones here, not all; method: immunoSEQ multiplex PCR. Among about 240,000 clones listed, 86% were seen once. This clonotype originated in a man older than 75 with acute or convalescent COVID-19. The specimen was peripheral blood. The chain combines TRBV6-2 or TRBV6-3 with TRBJ2-1; TRBD1 aligns across 8 bases. CDR3 DNA sequence: TGTGCCAGCAGTTACGCCGGGACAGGAGGGAATGAGCAGTTCTTC. Its translation is CASSYAGTGGNEQFF.